The source of this T cell receptor beta chain is a study of shared clonotypes between healthy human individuals. This CDR3 spans 19 amino acids. V lost 0 bases and J 0 bases, leaving 18 bases between the germline ends. CDR1 is MNHNS, CDR2 SASEGT, per germline. Clones were sequenced by immunoSEQ multiplex PCR, and TCRdb holds only the in-frame ones, with some missing. The sample shows some 2,000,000 clones, more than 90% of them seen only once. Study findings and constraints: The study sampled only blood, and tissue repertoires likely differ.

Regarding this clone: Its antigen is not known.

Material for sequencing was naive CD4+ T cells sorted from blood. As to subset: CD45RA+ positively selected. This sequence originates from a man between 18 and 35 years old in good health. The chain joins TRBV6-1 to TRBJ2-4; D uncertain. This CDR3 reads CASSEAKDRFLIAKNIQYF. Here the CDR3 DNA reads TGTGCCAGCAGTGAAGCGAAAGACCGATTTTTGATAGCCAAAAACATTCAGTACTTC.